This T cell receptor (beta chain) derives from a study of CD8+ T cells in alopecia areata. Study details: Patients received oral tofacitinib, 5 to 10 mg twice daily, for moderate-to-severe alopecia areata. Tofacitinib dosing lasted 6 to 18 months, which was then followed by 6 months off drug. General study findings and limits: Clarity of TCR sharing across patients fell short of that in mice, possibly HLA-related.

On this clone: The antigen is undetermined.

V lost 7 bases to trimming and J lost 9 bases; unmatched junction nucleotides: 10. The CDR3 is made up of 15 amino acids. Per germline, CDR1 MNHNS and CDR2 SASEGT. In alopecia areata patients, both lesional scalp punch biopsies and peripheral blood were collected. cDNA serving as the sequencing template came from extracted, reverse transcribed RNA. Here immunoSEQ multiplex PCR was the method, and the copy in TCRdb shows in-frame clones only, minus some. The sample yields approximately 150,000 clones, 80% to 90% seen once. The rearrangement uses TRBV6-1 and TRBJ2-1, with TRBD2 identical over 12 bases. This receptor was taken from a human donor with alopecia areata. The input for sequencing was CD8+ T cells sorted from blood, taken at week 0. The CDR3 loop reads CASIDLAGGSFEQFF. Here the CDR3 DNA reads TGTGCCAGCATCGATCTAGCGGGAGGGTCTTTTGAGCAGTTCTTC.